This T cell receptor (beta chain) was recorded in a study of T cells in women clearing cervical HPV infection. For the study at large: Cases were women with histologically confirmed HPV16-related CIN3 or worse, including a couple of invasive cancers. Case blood drawn at lesion detection; control blood after infection cleared.

Profiling relied on immunoSEQ multiplex PCR, and the TCRdb table lists in-frame clones only, not all of them. The table for this sample gives approximately 12,000 clones. As to this clone: The CDR3 extends 3 residues past the end of the read, so its final part is completed from the germline J gene.

Per germline, CDR1 SGHVT and CDR2 SQSDAQ. The CDR3 spans 14 residues. V was trimmed by 3 bases and J by 8 bases, leaving 14 bases between them. Source material: blood buffy coat. The genes are TRBV7-4 and TRBJ2-1; weak D call: TRBD1 (6 bases). The receptor was derived from a woman between 18 and 75 years old with a cervical HPV16 infection that either progressed to CIN3+ or cleared (not recorded which). Partial CDR3 DNA: TGTGCCAGCAGCTTCGGCAGGGGTTTTGATGAG. Its protein is CASSFGRGFDE. The complete CDR3 sequence is CASSFGRGFDEQFF. Based on the CDR3 plus reference TRBV7-4 and TRBJ2-1, the full variable domain is GAGVSQSPRYKVAKRGRDVALRCDSISGHVTLYWYRQTLGQGSEVLTYSQSDAQRDKSGRPSGRFSAERPERSVSTLKIQRTEQGDSAVYLCASSFGRGFDEQFFGPGTRLTVL.